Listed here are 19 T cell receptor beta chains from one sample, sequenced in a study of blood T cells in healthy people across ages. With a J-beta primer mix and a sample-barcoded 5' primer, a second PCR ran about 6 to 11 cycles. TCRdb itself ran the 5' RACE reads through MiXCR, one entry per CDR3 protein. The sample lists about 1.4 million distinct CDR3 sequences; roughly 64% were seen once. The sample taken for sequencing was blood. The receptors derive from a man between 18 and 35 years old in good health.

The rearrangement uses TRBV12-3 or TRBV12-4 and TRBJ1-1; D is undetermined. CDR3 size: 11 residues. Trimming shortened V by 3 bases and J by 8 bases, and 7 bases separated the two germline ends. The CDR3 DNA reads TGTGCCAGCAGTTTTCAGTCCGAAGCTTTCTTT. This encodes CASSFQSEAFF.

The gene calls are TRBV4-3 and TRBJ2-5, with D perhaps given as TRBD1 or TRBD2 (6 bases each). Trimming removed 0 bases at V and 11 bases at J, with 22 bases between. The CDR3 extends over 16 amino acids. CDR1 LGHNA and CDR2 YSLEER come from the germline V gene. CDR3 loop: CASSQDPLAQRGEQYF. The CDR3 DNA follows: TGCGCCAGCAGCCAAGATCCCCTAGCTCAGAGGGGGGAGCAGTACTTC.

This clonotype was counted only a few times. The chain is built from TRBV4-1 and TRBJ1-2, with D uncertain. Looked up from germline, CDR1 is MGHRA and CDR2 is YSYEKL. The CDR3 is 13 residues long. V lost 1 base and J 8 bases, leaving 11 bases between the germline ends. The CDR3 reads CASSQVPGQGYTF. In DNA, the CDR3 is TGCGCCAGCAGCCAAGTCCCAGGTCAAGGCTACACCTTC.

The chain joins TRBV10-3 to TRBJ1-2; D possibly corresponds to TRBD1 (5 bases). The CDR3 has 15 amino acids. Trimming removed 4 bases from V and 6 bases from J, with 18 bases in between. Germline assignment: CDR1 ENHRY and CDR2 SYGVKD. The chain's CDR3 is CAISVPGDVDHGYTF. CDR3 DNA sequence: TGTGCCATCAGTGTCCCGGGGGACGTGGACCATGGCTACACCTTC.

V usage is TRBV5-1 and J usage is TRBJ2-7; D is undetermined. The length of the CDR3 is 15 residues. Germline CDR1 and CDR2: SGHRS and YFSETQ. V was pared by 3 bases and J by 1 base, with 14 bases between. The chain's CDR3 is CASSWSPGPSYEQYF. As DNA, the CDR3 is TGCGCCAGCAGCTGGTCTCCCGGACCGTCCTACGAGCAGTACTTC.

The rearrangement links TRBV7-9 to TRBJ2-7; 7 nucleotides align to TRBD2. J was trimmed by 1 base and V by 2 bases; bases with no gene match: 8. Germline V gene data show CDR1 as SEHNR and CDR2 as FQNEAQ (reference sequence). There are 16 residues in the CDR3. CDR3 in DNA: TGTGCCAGCAGCTTAACCAGCGGGACGGGATCCTACGAGCAGTACTTC. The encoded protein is CASSLTSGTGSYEQYF.

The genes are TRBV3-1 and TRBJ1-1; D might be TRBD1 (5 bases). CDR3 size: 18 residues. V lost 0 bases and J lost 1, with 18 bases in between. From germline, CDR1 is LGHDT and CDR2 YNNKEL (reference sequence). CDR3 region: CASSQERDGGWRNTEAFF. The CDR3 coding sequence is TGTGCCAGCAGCCAAGAGAGGGACGGTGGGTGGCGGAACACTGAAGCTTTCTTT.

The CDR3 sequence is CASSYSRDSGLYGYTF. In DNA form, the CDR3 reads TGTGCCAGCAGTTACTCGAGGGACAGCGGATTATATGGCTACACCTTC. This chain joins TRBV6-2 or TRBV6-3 and TRBJ1-2; 7 nucleotides match TRBD1. V was pared by 0 bases and J by 5 bases, with 9 bases of the junction left unmatched. The germline CDR1 and CDR2 sequences are MNHEY and SVGEGT. The CDR3 totals 16 residues.

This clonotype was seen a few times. CDR3 protein: CSVERGHSGRNEQFF. The CDR3 bases are TGCAGCGTTGAGAGGGGGCATAGCGGGAGAAATGAGCAGTTCTTC. The rearrangement joins TRBV29-1 to TRBJ2-1, with 9 positions matching TRBD2. The CDR3 is 15 amino acids. CDR1 and CDR2 from the germline V gene are SQVTM and ANQGSEA. The V segment lost 3 bases and the J segment 7 bases; nucleotides outside the gene matches: 10.

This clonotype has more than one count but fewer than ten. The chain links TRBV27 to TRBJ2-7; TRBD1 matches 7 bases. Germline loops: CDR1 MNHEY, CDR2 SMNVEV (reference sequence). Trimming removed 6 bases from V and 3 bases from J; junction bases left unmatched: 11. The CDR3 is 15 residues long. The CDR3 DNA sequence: TGTGCCAGCAGCCCACCAGGGACAGCTAACTACGAGCAGTACTTC. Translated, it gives CASSPPGTANYEQYF.

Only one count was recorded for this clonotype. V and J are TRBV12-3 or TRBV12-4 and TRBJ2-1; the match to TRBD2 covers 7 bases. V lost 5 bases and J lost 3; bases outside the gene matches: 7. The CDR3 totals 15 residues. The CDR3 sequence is CASSDQREDYNEQFF. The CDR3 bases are TGTGCCAGCAGTGATCAACGGGAGGACTACAATGAGCAGTTCTTC.

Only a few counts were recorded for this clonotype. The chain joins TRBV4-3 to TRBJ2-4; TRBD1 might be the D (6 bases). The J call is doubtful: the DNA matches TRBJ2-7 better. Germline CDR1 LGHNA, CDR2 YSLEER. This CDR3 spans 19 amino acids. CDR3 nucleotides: TGCGCCAGCAGCCAAGATTGGAGGCAGGGGCCGCGGAAAATCTACGAGCAGTACTTC. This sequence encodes CASSQDWRQGPRKIYEQYF.

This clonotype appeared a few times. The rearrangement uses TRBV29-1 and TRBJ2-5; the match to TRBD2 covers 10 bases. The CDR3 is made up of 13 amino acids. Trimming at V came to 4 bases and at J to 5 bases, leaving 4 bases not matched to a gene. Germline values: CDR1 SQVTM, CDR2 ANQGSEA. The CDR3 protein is CSVVGLATETQYF. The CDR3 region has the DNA TGCAGCGTTGTGGGACTAGCGACCGAGACCCAGTACTTC. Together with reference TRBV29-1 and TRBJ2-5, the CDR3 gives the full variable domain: SAVISQKPSRDICQRGTSLTIQCQVDSQVTMMFWYRQQPGQSLTLIATANQGSEATYESGFVIDKFPISRPNLTFSTLTVSNMSPEDSSIYLCSVVGLATETQYFGPGTRLLVL.

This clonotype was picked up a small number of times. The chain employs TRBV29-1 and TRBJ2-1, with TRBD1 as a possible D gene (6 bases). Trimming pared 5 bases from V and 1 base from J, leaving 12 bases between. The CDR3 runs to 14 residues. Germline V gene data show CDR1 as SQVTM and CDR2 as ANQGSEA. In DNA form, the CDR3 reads TGCAGCGTTAGTACAGGGTTTTCCTACAATGAGCAGTTCTTC. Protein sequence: CSVSTGFSYNEQFF.

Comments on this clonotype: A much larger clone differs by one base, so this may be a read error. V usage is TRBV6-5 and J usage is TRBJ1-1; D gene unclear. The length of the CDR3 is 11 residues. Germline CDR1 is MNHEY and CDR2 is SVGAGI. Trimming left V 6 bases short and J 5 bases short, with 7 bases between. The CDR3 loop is CASSQWTEAFF. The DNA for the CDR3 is TGTGCCAGCAGCCAGTGGACTGAAGCTTTCTTT.

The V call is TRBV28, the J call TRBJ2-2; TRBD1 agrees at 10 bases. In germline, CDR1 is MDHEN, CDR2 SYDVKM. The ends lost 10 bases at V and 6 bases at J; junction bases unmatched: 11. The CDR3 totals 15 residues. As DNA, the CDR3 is TGTGCCAACTCCCGAGACAGGGGGCGGTCCGGGGAGCTGTTTTTT. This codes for CANSRDRGRSGELFF. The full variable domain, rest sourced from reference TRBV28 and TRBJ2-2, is DVKVTQSSRYLVKRTGEKVFLECVQDMDHENMFWYRQDPGLGLRLIYFSYDVKMKEKGDIPEGYSVSREKKERFSLILESASTNQTSMYLCANSRDRGRSGELFFGEGSRLTVL.

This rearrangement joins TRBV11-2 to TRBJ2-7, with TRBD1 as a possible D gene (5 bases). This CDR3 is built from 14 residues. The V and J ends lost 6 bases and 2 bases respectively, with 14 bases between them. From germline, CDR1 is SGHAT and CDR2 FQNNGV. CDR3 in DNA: TGTGCCAGCAGTTTGGGGCAGACCGCCTACGAGCAGTACTTC. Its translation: CASSLGQTAYEQYF. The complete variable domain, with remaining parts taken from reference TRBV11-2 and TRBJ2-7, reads EAGVAQSPRYKIIEKRQSVAFWCNPISGHATLYWYQQILGQGPKLLIQFQNNGVVDDSQLPKDRFSAERLKGVDSTLKIQPAKLEDSAVYLCASSLGQTAYEQYFGPGTRLTVT.

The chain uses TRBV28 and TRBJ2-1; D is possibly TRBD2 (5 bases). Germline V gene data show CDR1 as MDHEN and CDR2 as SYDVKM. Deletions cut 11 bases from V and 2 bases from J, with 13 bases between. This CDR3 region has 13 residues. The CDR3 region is CAAGESTYNEQFF. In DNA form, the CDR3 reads TGTGCCGCGGGCGAATCCACCTACAATGAGCAGTTCTTC.

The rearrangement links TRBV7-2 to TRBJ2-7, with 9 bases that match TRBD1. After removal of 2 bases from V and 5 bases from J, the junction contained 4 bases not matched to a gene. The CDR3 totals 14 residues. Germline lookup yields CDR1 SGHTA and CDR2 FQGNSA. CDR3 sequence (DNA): TGTGCCAGCAGCTTAAGGACAGGGGTCCACGAGCAGTACTTC. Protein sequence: CASSLRTGVHEQYF. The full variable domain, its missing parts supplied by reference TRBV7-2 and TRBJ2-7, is GAGVSQSPSNKVTEKGKDVELRCDPISGHTALYWYRQSLGQGLEFLIYFQGNSAPDKSGLPSDRFSAERTGGSVSTLTIQRTQQEDSAVYLCASSLRTGVHEQYFGPGTRLTVT.